This T cell receptor beta chain was captured in a study of blood T cell repertoires in COVID-19. Across the study: Samples taken during acute and convalescent COVID-19 were collected in the United States, Italy and Spain.

Between the trimmed V and J ends, which lost 4 bases and 4 bases, there was a span of 9 bases. The length of the CDR3 is 13 residues. Germline lookup yields CDR1 SGDLS and CDR2 YYNGEE. This clone was observed once. In the study's own analysis: Reference gene primer amplification in the assay estimated nucleated cell counts. Sequencing used immunoSEQ multiplex PCR; TCRdb keeps in-frame clones, though not all of them. V and J calls and clone size follow that table, whereas D and trimming were derived from the DNA. The repertoire includes some 140,000 clones, 83% of them detected once, and around 10% sits in the top ten.

The chain couples TRBV9 to TRBJ2-1; maybe TRBD2 (6 bases). The TCR sequence derives from a woman in her fifties or sixties with COVID-19, enrolled during active disease. Sequences were obtained from peripheral blood. CDR3 sequence: CASSSREYNEQFF. CDR3 nucleotides: TGTGCCAGCAGCTCCCGGGAGTACAATGAGCAGTTCTTC. The variable domain in full, with the rest retrieved from reference TRBV9 and TRBJ2-1, is DSGVTQTPKHLITATGQRVTLRCSPRSGDLSVYWYQQSLDQGLQFLIQYYNGEERAKGNILERFSAQQFPDLHSELNLSSLELGDSALYFCASSSREYNEQFFGPGTRLTVL.